This T cell receptor (beta chain) originates from a study of molecular identifiers for immune sequencing clone quantification. TCRdb reprocessed the PCR reads via MiXCR and lists one record per CDR3 protein. The repertoire includes under 800,000 distinct CDR3 sequences, less than 30% of them detected once, and around 0.78% sits in the top ten. Naive CD8 libraries came from roughly 20,000 to 1,000,000 sorted cells with 10%, 30% or 50% RNA. The CDR3 runs 17 residues. V shed 2 bases, J shed 2 bases, and the junction held 6 bases outside the gene matches. Germline assignment: CDR1 SNHLY and CDR2 FYNNEI. This clonotype was obtained from a human donor in good health. Some libraries in this study had Jurkat cell RNA spiked in. The chain couples TRBV2 to TRBJ1-4; 9 nucleotides align to TRBD1. Sequencing was performed on naive CD8+ T cells from blood, with Jurkat cell RNA spiked in. Subset indicated: FACS-sorted CD8+CD4-CCR7+CD45RA+ naive T cells. The CDR3 coding sequence is TGTGCCAGCAGTGAAAGGACAGGGGTGACGACTAATGAAAAACTGTTTTTT. Encoded protein: CASSERTGVTTNEKLFF.